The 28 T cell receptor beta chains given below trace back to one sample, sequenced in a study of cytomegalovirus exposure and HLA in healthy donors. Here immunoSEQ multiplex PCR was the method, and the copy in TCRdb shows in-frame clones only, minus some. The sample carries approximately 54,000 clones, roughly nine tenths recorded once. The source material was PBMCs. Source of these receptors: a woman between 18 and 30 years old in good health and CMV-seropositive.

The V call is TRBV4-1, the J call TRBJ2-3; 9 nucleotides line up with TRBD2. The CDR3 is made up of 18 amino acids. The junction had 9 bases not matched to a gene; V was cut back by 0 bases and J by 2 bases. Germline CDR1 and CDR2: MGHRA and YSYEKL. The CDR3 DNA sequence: TGCGCCAGCAGCCAAGATGGCGGGGGGGCTTCCGACACAGATACGCAGTATTTT. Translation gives CASSQDGGGASDTDTQYF.

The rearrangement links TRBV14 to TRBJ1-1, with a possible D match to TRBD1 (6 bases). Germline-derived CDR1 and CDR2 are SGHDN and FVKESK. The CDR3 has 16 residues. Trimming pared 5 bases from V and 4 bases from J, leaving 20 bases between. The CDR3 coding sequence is TGTGCCAGCAGCATTATTGGTGGGGGGGCCGCCACTGAAGCTTTCTTT. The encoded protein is CASSIIGGGAATEAFF. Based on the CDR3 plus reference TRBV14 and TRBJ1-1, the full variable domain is EAGVTQFPSHSVIEKGQTVTLRCDPISGHDNLYWYRRVMGKEIKFLLHFVKESKQDESGMPNNRFLAERTGGTYSTLKVQPAELEDSGVYFCASSIIGGGAATEAFFGQGTRLTVV.

The CDR3 spells CASSFGQGARADTQYF. CDR3 DNA sequence: TGCGCCAGCAGCTTCGGACAGGGGGCGCGAGCAGATACGCAGTATTTT. The genes are TRBV5-1 and TRBJ2-3; 11 nucleotides match TRBD1. Germline V gene sequence: CDR1 SGHRS, CDR2 YFSETQ. This CDR3 contains 16 residues. V trimming: 2 bases; J trimming: 4 bases; junction bases outside the gene matches: 6. Variable domain in full (rest from reference TRBV5-1 and TRBJ2-3): KAGVTQTPRYLIKTRGQQVTLSCSPISGHRSVSWYQQTPGQGLQFLFEYFSETQRNKGNFPGRFSGRQFSNSRSEMNVSTLELGDSALYLCASSFGQGARADTQYFGPGTRLTVL.

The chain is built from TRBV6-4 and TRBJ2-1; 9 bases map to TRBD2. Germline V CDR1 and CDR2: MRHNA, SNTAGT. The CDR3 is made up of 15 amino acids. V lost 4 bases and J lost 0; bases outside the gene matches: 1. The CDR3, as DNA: TGTGCCAGCAGTGCACTAGCGGGCTCCTACAATGAGCAGTTCTTC. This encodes CASSALAGSYNEQFF.

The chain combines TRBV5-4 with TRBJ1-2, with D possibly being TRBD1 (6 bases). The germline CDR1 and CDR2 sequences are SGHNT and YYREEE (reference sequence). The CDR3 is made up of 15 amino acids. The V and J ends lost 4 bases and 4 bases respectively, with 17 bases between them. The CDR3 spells CASSQSATGPYGYTF. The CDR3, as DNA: TGTGCCAGCAGCCAGTCTGCCACAGGGCCCTATGGCTACACCTTC.

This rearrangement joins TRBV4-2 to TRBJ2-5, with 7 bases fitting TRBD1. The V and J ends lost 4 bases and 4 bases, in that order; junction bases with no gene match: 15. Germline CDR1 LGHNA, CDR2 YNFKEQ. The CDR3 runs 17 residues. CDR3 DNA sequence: TGTGCCAGCAGCCTTACACCGGGACAGAGGGTAGGAGAGACCCAGTACTTC. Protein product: CASSLTPGQRVGETQYF.

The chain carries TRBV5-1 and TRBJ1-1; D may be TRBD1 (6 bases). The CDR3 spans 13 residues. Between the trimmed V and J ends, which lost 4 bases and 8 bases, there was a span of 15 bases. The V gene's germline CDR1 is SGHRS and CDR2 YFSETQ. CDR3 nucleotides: TGCGCCAGCAGCACCGGACAGTTTCAGGAAGCTTTCTTT. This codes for CASSTGQFQEAFF.

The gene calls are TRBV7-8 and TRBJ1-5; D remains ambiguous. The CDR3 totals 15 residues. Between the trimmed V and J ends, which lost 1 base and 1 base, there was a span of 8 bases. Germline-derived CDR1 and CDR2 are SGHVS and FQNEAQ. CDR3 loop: CASSLGLGSNQPQHF. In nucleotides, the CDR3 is TGTGCCAGCAGCTTAGGGCTTGGCAGCAATCAGCCCCAGCATTTT.

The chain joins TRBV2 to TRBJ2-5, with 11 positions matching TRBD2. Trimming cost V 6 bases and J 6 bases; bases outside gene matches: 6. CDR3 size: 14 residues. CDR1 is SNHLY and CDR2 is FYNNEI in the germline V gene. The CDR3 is CASRGETSGKTQYF. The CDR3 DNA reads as TGTGCCAGCAGGGGAGAGACTAGCGGGAAGACCCAGTACTTC.

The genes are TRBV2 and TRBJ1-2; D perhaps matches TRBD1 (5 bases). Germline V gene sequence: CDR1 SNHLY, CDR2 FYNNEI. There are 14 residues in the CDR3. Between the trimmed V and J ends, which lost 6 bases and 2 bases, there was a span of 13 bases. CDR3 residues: CASSEGTTNYGYTF. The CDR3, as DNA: TGTGCCAGCAGCGAGGGGACTACGAACTATGGCTACACCTTC.

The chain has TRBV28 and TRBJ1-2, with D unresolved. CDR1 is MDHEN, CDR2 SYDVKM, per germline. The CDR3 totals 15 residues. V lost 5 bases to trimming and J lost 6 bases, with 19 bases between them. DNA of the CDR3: TGTGCCAGCAGTATACCTGGGTCGGGGAGGAATGGCTACACCTTC. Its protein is CASSIPGSGRNGYTF.

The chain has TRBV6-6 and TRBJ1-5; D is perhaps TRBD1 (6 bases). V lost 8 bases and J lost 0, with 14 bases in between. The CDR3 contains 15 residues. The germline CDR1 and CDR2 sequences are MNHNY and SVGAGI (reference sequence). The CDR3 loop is CASGRTGNSNQPQHF. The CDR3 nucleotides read TGTGCCAGCGGGCGTACAGGGAATAGCAATCAGCCCCAGCATTTT.

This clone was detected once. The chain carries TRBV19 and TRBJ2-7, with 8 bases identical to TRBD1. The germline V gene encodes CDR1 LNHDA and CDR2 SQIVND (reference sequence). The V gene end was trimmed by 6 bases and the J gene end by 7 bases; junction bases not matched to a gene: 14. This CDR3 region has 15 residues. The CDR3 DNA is TGTGCCAGTAGCCCGATAGGACAGGGTCAGTGGGAGCAGTACTTC. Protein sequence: CASSPIGQGQWEQYF.

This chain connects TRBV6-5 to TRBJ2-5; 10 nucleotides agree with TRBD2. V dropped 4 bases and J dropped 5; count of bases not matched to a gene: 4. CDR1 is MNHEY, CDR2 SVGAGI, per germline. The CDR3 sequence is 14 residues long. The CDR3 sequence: CASSLGLAVETQYF. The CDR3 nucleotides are TGTGCCAGCAGTTTAGGACTAGCGGTTGAGACCCAGTACTTC.

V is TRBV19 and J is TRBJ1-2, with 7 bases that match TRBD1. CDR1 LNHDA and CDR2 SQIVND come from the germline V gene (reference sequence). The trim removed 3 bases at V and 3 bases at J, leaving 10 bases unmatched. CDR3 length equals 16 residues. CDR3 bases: TGTGCCAGTAGTATCTATTTGGACAGGAGAGACTATGGCTACACCTTC. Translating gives CASSIYLDRRDYGYTF.

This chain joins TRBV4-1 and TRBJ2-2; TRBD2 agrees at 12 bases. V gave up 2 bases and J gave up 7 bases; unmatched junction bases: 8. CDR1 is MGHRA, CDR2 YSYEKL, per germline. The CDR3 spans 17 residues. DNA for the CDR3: TGCGCCAGCAGCCAAAGACTAGCGGGGGCGGGCAGCGGGGAGCTGTTTTTT. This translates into CASSQRLAGAGSGELFF.

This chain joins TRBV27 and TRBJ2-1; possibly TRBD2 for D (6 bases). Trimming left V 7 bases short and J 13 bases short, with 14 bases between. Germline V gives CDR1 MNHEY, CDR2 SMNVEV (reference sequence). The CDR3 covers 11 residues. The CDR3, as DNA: TGTGCCAGCAAGGAGAGGAGGGCTCAGTTCTTC. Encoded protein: CASKERRAQFF.

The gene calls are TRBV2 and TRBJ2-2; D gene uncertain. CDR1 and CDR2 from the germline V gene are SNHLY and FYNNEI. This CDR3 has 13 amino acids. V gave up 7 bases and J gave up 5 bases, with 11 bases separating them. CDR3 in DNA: TGTGCCAGCAATAGAGGCTTTACCGGGGAGCTGTTTTTT. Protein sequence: CASNRGFTGELFF.

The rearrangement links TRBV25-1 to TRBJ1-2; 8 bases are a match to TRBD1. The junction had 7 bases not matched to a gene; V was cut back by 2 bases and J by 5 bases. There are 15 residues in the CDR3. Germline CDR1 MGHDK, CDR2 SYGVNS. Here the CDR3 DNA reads TGTGCCAGCAGTGAAAATCCGGGACAGGAGTATGGCTACACCTTC. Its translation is CASSENPGQEYGYTF.

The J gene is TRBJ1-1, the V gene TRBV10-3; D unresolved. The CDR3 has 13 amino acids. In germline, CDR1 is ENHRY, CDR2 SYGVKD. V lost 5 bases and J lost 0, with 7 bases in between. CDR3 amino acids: CAISTYMNTEAFF. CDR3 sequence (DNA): TGTGCCATCAGTACGTACATGAACACTGAAGCTTTCTTT.

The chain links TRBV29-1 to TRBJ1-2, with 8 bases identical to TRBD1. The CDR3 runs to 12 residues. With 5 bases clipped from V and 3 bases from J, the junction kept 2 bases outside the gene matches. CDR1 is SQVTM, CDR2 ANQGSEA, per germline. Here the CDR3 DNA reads TGCAGCGTTTCACAGGGGGACTATGGCTACACCTTC. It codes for CSVSQGDYGYTF.

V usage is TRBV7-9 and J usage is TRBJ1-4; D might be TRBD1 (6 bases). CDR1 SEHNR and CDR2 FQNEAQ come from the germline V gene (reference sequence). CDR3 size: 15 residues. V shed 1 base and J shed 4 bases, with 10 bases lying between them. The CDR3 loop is CASSLGMDSNEKLFF. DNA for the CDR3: TGTGCCAGCAGCTTAGGGATGGACAGTAATGAAAAACTGTTTTTT.

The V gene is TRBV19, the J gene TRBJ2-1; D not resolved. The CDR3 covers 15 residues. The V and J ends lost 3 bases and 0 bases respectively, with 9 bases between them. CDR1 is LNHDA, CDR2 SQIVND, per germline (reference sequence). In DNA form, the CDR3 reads TGTGCCAGTAGTATGTCGCTAGTCTCCTACAATGAGCAGTTCTTC. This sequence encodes CASSMSLVSYNEQFF.

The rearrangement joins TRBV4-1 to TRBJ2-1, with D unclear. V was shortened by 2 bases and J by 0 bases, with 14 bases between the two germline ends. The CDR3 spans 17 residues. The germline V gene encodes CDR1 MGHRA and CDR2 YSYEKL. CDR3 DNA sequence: TGCGCCAGCAGCCAATTAGTGACAACGAGCTCCTACAATGAGCAGTTCTTC. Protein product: CASSQLVTTSSYNEQFF.

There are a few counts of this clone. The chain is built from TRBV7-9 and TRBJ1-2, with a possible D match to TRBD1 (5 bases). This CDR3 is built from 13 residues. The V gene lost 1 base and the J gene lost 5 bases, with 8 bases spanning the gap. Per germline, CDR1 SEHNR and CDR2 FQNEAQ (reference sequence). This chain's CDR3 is CASSLGAGYGYTF. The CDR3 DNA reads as TGTGCCAGCAGCTTAGGTGCAGGGTATGGCTACACCTTC. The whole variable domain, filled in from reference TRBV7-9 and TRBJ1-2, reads DTGVSQNPRHKITKRGQNVTFRCDPISEHNRLYWYRQTLGQGPEFLTYFQNEAQLEKSRLLSDRFSAERPKGSFSTLEIQRTEQGDSAMYLCASSLGAGYGYTFGSGTRLTVV.

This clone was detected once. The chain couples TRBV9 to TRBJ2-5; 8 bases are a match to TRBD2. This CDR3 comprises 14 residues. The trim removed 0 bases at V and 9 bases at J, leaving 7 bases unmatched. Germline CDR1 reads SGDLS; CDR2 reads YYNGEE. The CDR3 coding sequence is TGTGCCAGCAGCGTAGACGGGGGGGCGGTGGCCCAGTACTTC. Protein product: CASSVDGGAVAQYF.

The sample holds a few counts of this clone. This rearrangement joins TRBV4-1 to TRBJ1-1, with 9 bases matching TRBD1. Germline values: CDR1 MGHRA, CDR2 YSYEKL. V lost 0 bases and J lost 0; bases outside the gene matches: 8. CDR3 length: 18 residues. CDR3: CASSQESGTGRMNTEAFF. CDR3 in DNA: TGCGCCAGCAGCCAAGAATCTGGGACAGGGCGAATGAACACTGAAGCTTTCTTT.

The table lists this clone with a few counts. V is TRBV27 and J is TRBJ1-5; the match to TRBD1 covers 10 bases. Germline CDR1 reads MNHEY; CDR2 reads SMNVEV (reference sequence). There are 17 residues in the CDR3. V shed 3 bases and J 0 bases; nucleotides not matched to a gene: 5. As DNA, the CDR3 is TGTGCCAGCAGTTTCGGGACAGGGGATCCTAGCAATCAGCCCCAGCATTTT. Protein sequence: CASSFGTGDPSNQPQHF.